This record covers a single T cell receptor beta chain. This entry comes from a study of blood T cell repertoires in COVID-19. Across the whole study: Donors in the United States, Italy and Spain gave samples during acute or convalescent COVID-19. T cells, B-cell-depleted T cells, or PBMCs provided the cDNA or gDNA that served as material.

The germline V gene encodes CDR1 LGHDT and CDR2 YNNKEL (reference sequence). The CDR3 loop spans 18 amino acids. J lost 0 bases, V lost 2 bases, and 10 bases had no gene match. In the authors' methods: Counts of nucleated cells, estimated from reference gene primer amplification, were obtained. Measured with immunoSEQ multiplex PCR; TCRdb has only the in-frame clones, and not every one. V and J calls and clone size are as listed in that table; D and trimming were resolved from the DNA. The data show 250,000 to 350,000 clones, with around 84% seen just once and over 1.1% held by the top ten. The sample comprised peripheral blood. The rearrangement uses TRBV3-1 (or the pseudogene TRBV3-2) and TRBJ2-5, with 9 bases identical to TRBD2. This TCR was sampled from a human donor with COVID-19, enrolled during active disease. The donor label of this sample is uncertain. CDR3: CASSQLVAGGMYQETQYF. As DNA, the CDR3 is TGTGCCAGCAGCCAACTAGTTGCGGGAGGGATGTACCAAGAGACCCAGTACTTC.